The 6 T cell receptor beta chains presented below share a single source sample, sequenced in a study of cytomegalovirus exposure and HLA in healthy donors. Primers for the PCR totalled 60 Vbeta and 13 Jbeta. Some clones are missing from TCRdb's copy, which holds only in-frame ones; the method was immunoSEQ multiplex PCR. The sample has 100,000 to 150,000 clones, around 77% seen once. Sample: PBMCs. The receptors were sampled from a woman aged 35 to 49 in good health and CMV-seropositive.

This clone was counted once. This chain joins TRBV27 and TRBJ2-1; 12 positions agree with TRBD2. The CDR3 totals 20 residues. The V gene's germline CDR1 is MNHEY and CDR2 SMNVEV (reference sequence). V shed 2 bases and J 6 bases; nucleotides not matched to a gene: 17. The CDR3 DNA reads as TGTGCCAGCAGTTTAGATCGGCCAGGACTAGCGGGGATAGACGGCAATGAGCAGTTCTTC. This encodes CASSLDRPGLAGIDGNEQFF.

The gene calls are TRBV29-1 and TRBJ2-7, with TRBD1 matching 9 bases. Germline CDR1 reads SQVTM; CDR2 reads ANQGSEA. V shed 4 bases and J 2 bases; nucleotides not matched to a gene: 3. The length of the CDR3 is 13 residues. CDR3 DNA: TGCAGCGTTGGGGGACAGGGCCCCTACGAGCAGTACTTC. It encodes CSVGGQGPYEQYF.

This chain connects TRBV28 to TRBJ2-7; maybe TRBD2 (5 bases). The CDR3 is made up of 13 amino acids. Trimming stripped 2 bases from V and 7 bases from J, with 12 bases between. Germline values: CDR1 MDHEN, CDR2 SYDVKM. Here the CDR3 DNA reads TGTGCCAGCAGTTTAAACGCCCGGGGAGAGCAGTACTTC. Its protein product is CASSLNARGEQYF.

The chain is built from TRBV7-6 and TRBJ1-4; 11 bases match TRBD1. Germline V lookup: CDR1 SGHVS, CDR2 FNYEAQ. V shed 5 bases and J 8 bases; nucleotides not matched to a gene: 4. The length of the CDR3 is 14 residues. The CDR3 DNA is TGTGCCAGCAGCCCTGGACAGGGGGCCGAAAAACTGTTTTTT. This codes for CASSPGQGAEKLFF.

The CDR3 reads CASRAGTRASYEQYF. The CDR3 DNA follows: TGTGCCAGCAGGGCCGGGACAAGGGCCTCCTACGAGCAGTACTTC. The chain links TRBV5-6 to TRBJ2-7; perhaps TRBD1 as D (6 bases). Germline V CDR1 and CDR2: SGHDT, YYEEEE. The CDR3 runs 15 residues. V was trimmed by 5 bases and J by 0 bases, leaving 15 bases between them. Complete variable domain (other parts from reference TRBV5-6 and TRBJ2-7): DAGVTQSPTHLIKTRGQQVTLRCSPKSGHDTVSWYQQALGQGPQFIFQYYEEEERQRGNFPDRFSGHQFPNYSSELNVNALLLGDSALYLCASRAGTRASYEQYFGPGTRLTVT.

V gene TRBV7-9 combines with J gene TRBJ1-1; 8 positions match TRBD1. Trimming removed 1 base from V and 11 bases from J; junction bases left unmatched: 6. CDR3 length: 13 residues. From germline, CDR1 is SEHNR and CDR2 FQNEAQ (reference sequence). CDR3 bases: TGTGCCAGCAGCTTAGTGGAGACAGGGGTCGCTTTCTTT. As protein: CASSLVETGVAFF.